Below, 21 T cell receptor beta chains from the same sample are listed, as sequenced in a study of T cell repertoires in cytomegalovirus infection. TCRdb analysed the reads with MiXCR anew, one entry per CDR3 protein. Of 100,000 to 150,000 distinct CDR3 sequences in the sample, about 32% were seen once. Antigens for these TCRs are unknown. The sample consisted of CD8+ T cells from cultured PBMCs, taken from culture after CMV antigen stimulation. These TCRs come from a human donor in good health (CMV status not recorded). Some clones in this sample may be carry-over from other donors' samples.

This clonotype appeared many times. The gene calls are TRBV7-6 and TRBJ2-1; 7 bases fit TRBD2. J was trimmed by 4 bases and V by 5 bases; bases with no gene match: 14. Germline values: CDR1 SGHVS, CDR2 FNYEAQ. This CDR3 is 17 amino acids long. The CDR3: CASSLPGGYRLYNEQFF. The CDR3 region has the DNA TGTGCCAGCAGCCTCCCCGGGGGGTATAGACTATACAATGAGCAGTTCTTC.

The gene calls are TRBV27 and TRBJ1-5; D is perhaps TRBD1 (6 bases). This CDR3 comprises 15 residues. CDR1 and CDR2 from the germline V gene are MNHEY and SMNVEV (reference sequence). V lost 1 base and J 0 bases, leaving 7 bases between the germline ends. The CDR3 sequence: CASSLLGGSNQPQHF. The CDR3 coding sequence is TGTGCCAGCAGTTTATTAGGGGGTAGCAATCAGCCCCAGCATTTT.

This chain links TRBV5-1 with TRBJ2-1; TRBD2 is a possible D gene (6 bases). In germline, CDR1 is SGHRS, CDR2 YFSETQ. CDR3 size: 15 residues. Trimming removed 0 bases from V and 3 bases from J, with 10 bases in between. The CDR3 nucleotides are TGCGCCAGCAGCTTGGATCTCGGGGGCTACAATGAGCAGTTCTTC. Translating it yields CASSLDLGGYNEQFF.

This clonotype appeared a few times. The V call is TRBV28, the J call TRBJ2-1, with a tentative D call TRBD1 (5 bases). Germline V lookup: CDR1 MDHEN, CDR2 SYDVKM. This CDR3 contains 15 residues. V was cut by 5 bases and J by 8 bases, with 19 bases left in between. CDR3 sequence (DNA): TGTGCCAGCAGTCTCTTGGAAAGGGGAATTGATGAGCAGTTCTTC. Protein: CASSLLERGIDEQFF.

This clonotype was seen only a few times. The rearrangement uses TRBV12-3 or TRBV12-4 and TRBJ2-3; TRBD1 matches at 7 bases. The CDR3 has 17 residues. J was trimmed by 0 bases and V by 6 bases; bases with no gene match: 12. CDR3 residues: CASSPYLTGSSTDTQYF. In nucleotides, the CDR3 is TGTGCCAGCAGCCCCTACCTGACAGGGTCTAGCACAGATACGCAGTATTTT.

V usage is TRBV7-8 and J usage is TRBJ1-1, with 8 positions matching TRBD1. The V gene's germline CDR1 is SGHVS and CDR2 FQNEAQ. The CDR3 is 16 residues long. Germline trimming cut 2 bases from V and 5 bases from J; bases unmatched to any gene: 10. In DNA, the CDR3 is TGTGCCAGCAGCTTACACACCAGGGGGCGGAGGACTGAAGCTTTCTTT. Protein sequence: CASSLHTRGRRTEAFF.

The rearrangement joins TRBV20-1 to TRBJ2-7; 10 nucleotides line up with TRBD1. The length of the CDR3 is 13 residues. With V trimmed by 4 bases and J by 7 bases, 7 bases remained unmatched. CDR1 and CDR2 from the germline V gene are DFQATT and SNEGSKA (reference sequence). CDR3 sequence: CSAIGTGVWEQYF. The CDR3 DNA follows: TGCAGTGCTATCGGGACAGGGGTCTGGGAGCAGTACTTC.

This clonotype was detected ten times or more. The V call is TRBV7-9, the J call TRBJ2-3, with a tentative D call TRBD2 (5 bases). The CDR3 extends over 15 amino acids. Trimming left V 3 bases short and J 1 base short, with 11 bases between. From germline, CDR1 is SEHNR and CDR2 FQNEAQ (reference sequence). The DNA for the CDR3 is TGTGCCAGCAGCTTTCCTACTAGTGGCACAGATACGCAGTATTTT. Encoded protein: CASSFPTSGTDTQYF.

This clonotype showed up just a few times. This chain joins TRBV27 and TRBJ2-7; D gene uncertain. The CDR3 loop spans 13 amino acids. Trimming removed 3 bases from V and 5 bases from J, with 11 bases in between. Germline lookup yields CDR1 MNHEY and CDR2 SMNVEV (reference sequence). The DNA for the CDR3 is TGTGCCAGCAGTTTGTCCCGTTCTGACGAGCAGTACTTC. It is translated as CASSLSRSDEQYF.

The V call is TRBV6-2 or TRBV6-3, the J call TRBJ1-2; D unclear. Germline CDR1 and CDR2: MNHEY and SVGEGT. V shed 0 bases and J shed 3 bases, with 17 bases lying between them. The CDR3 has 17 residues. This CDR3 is CASSYSSVTGIDYGYTF. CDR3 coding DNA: TGTGCCAGCAGTTACTCTTCCGTGACGGGGATCGACTATGGCTACACCTTC.

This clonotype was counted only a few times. CDR3 nucleotides: TGTGCCAGCAGTCCGGGTGTTGGCTATGAAGCTTTCTTT. It yields the protein CASSPGVGYEAFF. The V and J genes are TRBV25-1 and TRBJ1-1; D is unresolved. CDR3 length equals 13 residues. Germline V lookup: CDR1 MGHDK, CDR2 SYGVNS. The V gene lost 5 bases and the J gene lost 7 bases, with 14 bases spanning the gap.

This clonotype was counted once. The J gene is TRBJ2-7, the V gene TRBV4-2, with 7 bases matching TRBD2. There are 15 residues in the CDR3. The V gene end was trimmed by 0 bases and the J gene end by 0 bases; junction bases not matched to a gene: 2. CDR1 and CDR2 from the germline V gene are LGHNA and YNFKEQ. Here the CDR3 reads CASSQEGGDSYEQYF. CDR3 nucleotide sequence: TGTGCCAGCAGCCAAGAGGGGGGGGACTCCTACGAGCAGTACTTC.

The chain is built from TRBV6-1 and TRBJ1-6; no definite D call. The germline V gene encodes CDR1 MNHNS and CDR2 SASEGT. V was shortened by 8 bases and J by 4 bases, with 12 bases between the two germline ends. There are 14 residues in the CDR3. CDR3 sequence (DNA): TGTGCCAGCTCTCATCGGGCATATAATTCACCCCTCCACTTT. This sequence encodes CASSHRAYNSPLHF.

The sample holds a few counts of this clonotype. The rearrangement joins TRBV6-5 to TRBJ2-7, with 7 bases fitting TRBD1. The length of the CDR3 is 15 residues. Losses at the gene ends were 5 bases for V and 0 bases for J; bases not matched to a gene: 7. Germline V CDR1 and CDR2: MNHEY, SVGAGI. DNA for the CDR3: TGTGCCAGCAGTGAATCCGGGGACAGCTCCTACGAGCAGTACTTC. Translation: CASSESGDSSYEQYF.

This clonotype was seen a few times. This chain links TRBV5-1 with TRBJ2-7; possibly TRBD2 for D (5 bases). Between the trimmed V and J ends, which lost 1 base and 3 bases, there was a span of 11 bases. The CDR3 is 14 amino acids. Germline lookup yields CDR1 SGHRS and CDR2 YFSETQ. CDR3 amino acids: CASSLWGADYEQYF. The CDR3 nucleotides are TGCGCCAGCAGCTTGTGGGGAGCAGACTACGAGCAGTACTTC.

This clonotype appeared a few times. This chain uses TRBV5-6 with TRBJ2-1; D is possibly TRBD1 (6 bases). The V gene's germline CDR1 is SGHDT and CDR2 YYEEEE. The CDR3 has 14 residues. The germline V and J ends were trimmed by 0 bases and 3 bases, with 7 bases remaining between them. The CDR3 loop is CASSLGQVYNEQFF. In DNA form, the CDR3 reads TGTGCCAGCAGCTTGGGACAGGTCTACAATGAGCAGTTCTTC.

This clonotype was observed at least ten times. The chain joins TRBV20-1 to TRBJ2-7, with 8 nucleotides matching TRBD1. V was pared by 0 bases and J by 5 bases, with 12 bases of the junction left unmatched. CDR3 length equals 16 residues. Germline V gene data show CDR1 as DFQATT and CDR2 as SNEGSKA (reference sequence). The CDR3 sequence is CSARDLRQGNYHEQYF. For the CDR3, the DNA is TGCAGTGCTAGAGATCTGAGACAGGGGAATTACCACGAGCAGTACTTC.

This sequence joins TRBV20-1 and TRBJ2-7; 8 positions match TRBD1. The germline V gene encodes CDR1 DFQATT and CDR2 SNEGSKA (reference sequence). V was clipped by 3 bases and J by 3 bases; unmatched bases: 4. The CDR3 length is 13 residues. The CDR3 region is CSASQGAIYEQYF. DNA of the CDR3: TGCAGTGCTAGCCAGGGGGCTATCTACGAGCAGTACTTC.

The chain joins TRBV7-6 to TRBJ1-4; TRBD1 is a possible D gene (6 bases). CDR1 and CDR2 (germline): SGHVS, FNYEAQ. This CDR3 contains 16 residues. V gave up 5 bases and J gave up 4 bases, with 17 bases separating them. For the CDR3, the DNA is TGTGCCAGCAGCCCACGGGCCGGACAGAATAATGAAAAACTGTTTTTT. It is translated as CASSPRAGQNNEKLFF.

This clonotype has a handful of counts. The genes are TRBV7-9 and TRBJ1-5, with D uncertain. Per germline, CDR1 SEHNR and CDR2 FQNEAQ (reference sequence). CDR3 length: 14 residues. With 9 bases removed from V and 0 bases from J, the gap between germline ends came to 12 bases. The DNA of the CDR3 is TGTGCCAGTGGGCGGGATAATAGCAATCAGCCCCAGCATTTT. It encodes CASGRDNSNQPQHF.

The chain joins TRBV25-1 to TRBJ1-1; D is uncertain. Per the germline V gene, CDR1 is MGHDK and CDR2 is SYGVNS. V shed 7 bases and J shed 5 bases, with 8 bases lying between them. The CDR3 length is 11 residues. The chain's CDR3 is CASTLGTEAFF. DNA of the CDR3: TGTGCCAGCACCCTCGGGACTGAAGCTTTCTTT.